One sample yielded the 14 T cell receptor beta chains listed below, sequenced in a study of metastatic and nonmetastatic thyroid tumors. No treatment had been given to any patient before thyroid surgery. TCRdb re-called clones via MiXCR from the PCR reads. Counted here are under 15,000 clones, 25% to 35% occurring once; the ten biggest clones make up about an eighth. The sequenced sample was tumor tissue. These receptors all stem from a female donor with papillary thyroid cancer or a benign thyroid nodule (not recorded which). Some clones in this sample may be carry-over from other donors' samples.

By frequency in the sample, this clone is medium-sized. V and J are TRBV12-3 or TRBV12-4 and TRBJ2-7; no reliable D call. This CDR3 contains 14 residues. The V end lost 3 bases, the J end lost 1 base, and 10 bases lay between the germline ends. The CDR3 region has the DNA TGTGCCAGCAGTTTCGCCCCAGGATCCTACGAGCAGTACTTC. It encodes CASSFAPGSYEQYF.

A note on this clone: One junction end does not reproduce the germline sequence, and a read error may be involved. The CDR3 region is CASSLEQPPSIF. The CDR3 coding sequence is TGCGCCAGCAGCTTGGAACAGCCGCCGAGCATCTTC. The rearrangement joins TRBV5-1 to TRBJ1-2, with unresolved D. The CDR3 consists of 12 residues. The V gene's germline CDR1 is SGHRS and CDR2 YFSETQ.

The sample holds many counts of this clone. V is TRBV11-1 and J is TRBJ2-6; TRBD1 is a possible D gene (7 bases). Per the germline V gene, CDR1 is SGHAT and CDR2 is FQDESV (reference sequence). Trimming pared 6 bases from V and 0 bases from J, leaving 18 bases between. This CDR3 is built from 18 residues. In DNA, the CDR3 is TGTGCCAGCAGACCCGGGCGGGACAGATTCTCTGGGGCCAACGTCCTGACTTTC. It yields the protein CASRPGRDRFSGANVLTF.

This clone was seen repeatedly, ten times or more. V gene TRBV30 combines with J gene TRBJ1-5; D is uncertain. V was trimmed by 7 bases and J by 6 bases, leaving 19 bases between them. Germline V lookup: CDR1 GTSNPN, CDR2 SVGIG (reference sequence). This CDR3 contains 14 residues. The CDR3 region has the DNA TGTGCCTCCCGGGGTGAGCGGGATGGTCAGCCCCAGCATTTT. Protein product: CASRGERDGQPQHF. Variable domain in full (rest from reference TRBV30 and TRBJ1-5): SQTIHQWPATLVQPVGSPLSLECTVEGTSNPNLYWYRQAAGRGLQLLFYSVGIGQISSEVPQNLSASRPQDRQFILSSKKLLLSDSGFYLCASRGERDGQPQHFGDGTRLSIL.

This clone was recorded many times. The chain recombines TRBV20-1 with TRBJ2-2; no definite D call. V shed 7 bases and J shed 5 bases, with 14 bases lying between them. Germline CDR1 DFQATT, CDR2 SNEGSKA (reference sequence). The CDR3 consists of 13 residues. The CDR3 region is CSVLKATTGELFF. The CDR3 DNA follows: TGCAGTGTTTTGAAGGCGACGACCGGGGAGCTGTTTTTT.

This sequence joins TRBV27 and TRBJ2-3, with D possibly called TRBD1 or TRBD2 (5 bases each). V was cut by 0 bases and J by 0 bases, with 16 bases left in between. CDR1 is MNHEY and CDR2 is SMNVEV in the germline V gene (reference sequence). CDR3 size: 18 residues. The CDR3 DNA reads TGTGCCAGCAGTTTATCCCTACGGGGCCTTCCTAGCACAGATACGCAGTATTTT. The encoded protein is CASSLSLRGLPSTDTQYF.

The sample holds many counts of this clone. The chain combines TRBV4-2 with TRBJ2-3; 9 bases agree with TRBD2. CDR3 length equals 15 residues. V dropped 3 bases and J dropped 4; count of bases not matched to a gene: 5. The germline V gene encodes CDR1 LGHNA and CDR2 YNFKEQ. CDR3 in DNA: TGTGCCAGCAGCCATTCTAGCGGGACCTCAGATACGCAGTATTTT. Amino acid sequence: CASSHSSGTSDTQYF.

This clone was recorded at least ten times. The genes are TRBV5-4 and TRBJ1-1; 9 nucleotides agree with TRBD1. With 0 bases clipped from V and 5 bases from J, the junction kept 5 bases outside the gene matches. CDR3 size: 15 residues. The germline V gene encodes CDR1 SGHNT and CDR2 YYREEE (reference sequence). The CDR3 region is CASSLDRGRGTEAFF. In nucleotides, the CDR3 is TGTGCCAGCAGCTTGGACAGGGGGCGGGGGACTGAAGCTTTCTTT.

The CDR3 protein is CRAGTGASYEQYF. CDR3 in DNA: TGCAGGGCCGGGACGGGGGCCTCCTACGAGCAGTACTTC. The V call is TRBV20-1, the J call TRBJ2-7; D tentatively reads TRBD1 or TRBD2 (6 bases each). The CDR3 length is 13 residues. Germline CDR1 and CDR2: DFQATT and SNEGSKA (reference sequence).

Remarks on this clone: A single base separates this from a much larger clone, so it may be a read error. The chain links TRBV13 to TRBJ2-1; TRBD2 matches 7 bases. Germline V gene sequence: CDR1 PRHDT, CDR2 FYEKMQ (reference sequence). The CDR3 consists of 14 residues. The CDR3 loop is CASSGSAGVAEQLF. The CDR3 DNA reads TGTGCCAGCAGTGGGTCGGCGGGAGTTGCTGAGCAGCTCTTC. The full variable domain, completed using reference TRBV13 and TRBJ2-1, is AAGVIQSPRHLIKEKRETATLKCYPIPRHDTVYWYQQGPGQDPQFLISFYEKMQSDKGSIPDRFSAQQFSDYHSELNMSSLELGDSALYFCASSGSAGVAEQLFGPGTRLTVL.

This clone was seen a handful of times. Relative to the germline gene, one junction end is altered; a read error may explain this. The genes are TRBV6-1 and TRBJ2-7; D uncertain. CDR3 length equals 15 residues. Germline CDR1 and CDR2: MNHNS and SASEGT. CDR3 in DNA: TGTGCTAGCAGTGAATGGGATCATAGAGGCCCCGAGCAGTACTTC. It is translated as CASSEWDHRGPEQYF.

This clone showed up just a few times. The chain joins TRBV27 to TRBJ1-2, with 8 bases lining up with TRBD1. The germline V gene has CDR1 MNHEY and CDR2 SMNVEV (reference sequence). The V gene end was trimmed by 5 bases and the J gene end by 5 bases; junction bases not matched to a gene: 10. The CDR3 loop spans 15 amino acids. DNA for the CDR3: TGTGCCAGCAGTCCGGGACAGGTGATATGGTATGGCTACACCTTC. Translating gives CASSPGQVIWYGYTF.

This clone was counted many times. This chain uses TRBV18 with TRBJ1-1; 7 bases agree with TRBD1. The J segment lost 3 bases and the V segment lost 4 bases, leaving 8 bases of the junction unmatched. Germline assignment: CDR1 KGHSH and CDR2 LQKENI. The CDR3 is 15 residues long. CDR3 region: CASSRGQDWDTEAFF. The CDR3 DNA sequence: TGTGCCAGCTCACGAGGACAGGATTGGGACACTGAAGCTTTCTTT. The full variable domain, in which reference TRBV18 and TRBJ1-1 provide the parts outside the CDR3, is NAGVMQNPRHLVRRRGQEARLRCSPMKGHSHVYWYRQLPEEGLKFMVYLQKENIIDESGMPKERFSAEFPKEGPSILRIQQVVRGDSAAYFCASSRGQDWDTEAFFGQGTRLTVV.

This clone showed up many times. The chain uses TRBV5-4 and TRBJ2-2; a possible D gene is TRBD1 (6 bases). V lost 0 bases, J lost 6 bases, and 12 bases lay in between. The length of the CDR3 is 15 residues. Germline loops: CDR1 SGHNT, CDR2 YYREEE (reference sequence). Here the CDR3 DNA reads TGTGCCAGCAGCTTGGCCAGGGGAAATCCCGGGGAGCTGTTTTTT. Its protein product is CASSLARGNPGELFF.